The 30 T cell receptor beta chains below were found in one sample sequenced in a study of T cells in Graves' hyperthyroidism and ophthalmopathy. Researchers amplified the TCR beta CDR3 regions from RNA transcripts. The primer set for the first-round RT-PCR of the TCR CDR3 was HTBI. TCRdb re-analysed the multiplex PCR reads in MiXCR, keeping a single row per CDR3 protein. The sample has some 380,000 distinct CDR3 sequences, around an eighth seen once. The sample comprised blood. These receptors were collected from a man in his thirties or forties with Graves' hyperthyroidism that later progressed to Graves' ophthalmopathy.

The V and J genes are TRBV29-1 and TRBJ2-1; D gene unclear. The V end was cut by 1 base, the J end by 7 bases, with 8 bases between. CDR3 length equals 12 residues. The germline V gene has CDR1 SQVTM and CDR2 ANQGSEA. CDR3 residues: CSVEGLRNEQFF. The CDR3 DNA reads as TGCAGCGTTGAAGGACTGAGGAATGAGCAGTTCTTC.

In this sample, this clonotype turned up many times. The V and J genes are TRBV28 and TRBJ2-1; TRBD1 matches at 9 bases. The ends lost 4 bases at V and 10 bases at J; junction bases unmatched: 11. The germline V gene encodes CDR1 MDHEN and CDR2 SYDVKM. This CDR3 region has 15 residues. Here the CDR3 reads CASSYGTGRYLEQFF. In DNA, the CDR3 is TGTGCCAGCAGTTACGGGACAGGGAGGTATCTGGAGCAGTTCTTC.

The table lists this clonotype with a few counts. The V call is TRBV7-9, the J call TRBJ1-1; D not resolved. Germline V gene lookup returns CDR1 SEHNR and CDR2 FQNEAQ (reference sequence). V lost 5 bases and J lost 1, with 11 bases in between. The CDR3 loop spans 14 amino acids. CDR3 sequence (DNA): TGTGCCAGCAGCCCCCGGGCAACGAACACTGAAGCTTTCTTT. The encoded protein is CASSPRATNTEAFF.

V and J are TRBV20-1 and TRBJ2-3; unclear D gene. CDR1 DFQATT and CDR2 SNEGSKA come from the germline V gene (reference sequence). Deletions cut 5 bases from V and 0 bases from J, with 3 bases between. CDR3 length equals 11 residues. The CDR3 here is CSAPSTDTQYF. In DNA, the CDR3 is TGCAGTGCTCCTAGCACAGATACGCAGTATTTT.

The chain links TRBV20-1 to TRBJ2-2; 8 bases are shared with TRBD2. Germline V gives CDR1 DFQATT, CDR2 SNEGSKA (reference sequence). The CDR3 spans 15 residues. Trimming cost V 6 bases and J 4 bases; bases outside gene matches: 10. Here the CDR3 reads CSASEVAGFTGELFF. The CDR3 nucleotides are TGCAGTGCCAGCGAGGTAGCGGGGTTCACCGGGGAGCTGTTTTTT.

As for this clonotype: The junction does not match germline at one end; this may be a read error. This chain links TRBV27 with TRBJ1-1; 7 nucleotides match TRBD1. This CDR3 is 13 amino acids long. The germline CDR1 and CDR2 sequences are MNHEY and SMNVEV (reference sequence). CDR3 amino acids: CASRPGQNTEVFF. The CDR3, as DNA: TGTGCCAGCCGACCGGGACAGAACACTGAAGTTTTCTTT.

This clonotype appeared many times. The rearrangement links TRBV6-1 to TRBJ2-5; TRBD2 matches 7 bases. The CDR3 has 13 residues. CDR1 MNHNS and CDR2 SASEGT come from the germline V gene. J gave up 7 bases and V 3 bases, and 5 bases lay outside the gene matches. The CDR3 DNA is TGTGCCAGCAGTGAGCTAGCGGTCGGGACCCAGTACTTC. It specifies CASSELAVGTQYF.

The chain recombines TRBV5-1 with TRBJ2-2; D unresolved. The ends were cut back, 7 bases at V and 6 bases at J, with 19 bases in the middle. CDR3 length: 15 amino acids. Germline lookup yields CDR1 SGHRS and CDR2 YFSETQ. CDR3 DNA: TGCGCCAGCGTTTTTGATCCGGGTACCGCCGGGGAGCTGTTTTTT. Its translation is CASVFDPGTAGELFF.

The chain employs TRBV18 and TRBJ2-7, with no clear D. Trimming removed 3 bases at V and 9 bases at J, with 21 bases between. Germline V CDR1 and CDR2: KGHSH, LQKENI. The CDR3 totals 15 residues. CDR3 sequence (DNA): TGTGCCAGCTCACCCCAAACGCAAGAACCCGGTGGGCAGTACTTC. Encoded protein: CASSPQTQEPGGQYF.

Ten or more counts support this clonotype. The genes are TRBV7-9 and TRBJ2-1; 8 nucleotides align to TRBD1. The CDR3 is 15 residues long. Trimming cost V 2 bases and J 4 bases; bases outside gene matches: 4. The germline V gene encodes CDR1 SEHNR and CDR2 FQNEAQ (reference sequence). CDR3 region: CASSLTGQVYNEQFF. In DNA form, the CDR3 reads TGTGCCAGCAGCTTAACGGGACAGGTTTACAATGAGCAGTTCTTC.

In this sample, this clonotype turned up many times. Here the CDR3 omits its conserved ending phenylalanine or tryptophan, so a read error is the likely source. The genes are TRBV12-3 or TRBV12-4 and TRBJ1-1; D is perhaps TRBD1 (5 bases). CDR3 size: 14 residues. V was pared by 4 bases and J by 1 base, with 10 bases between. The CDR3 spells CASSSAGSNTEAFL. In nucleotides, the CDR3 is TGTGCCAGCAGTTCGGCAGGGTCGAACACTGAAGCTTTCCTT.

This clonotype was picked up many times. The chain is built from TRBV6-1 and TRBJ2-7; no definite D call. The V gene's germline CDR1 is MNHNS and CDR2 SASEGT. V lost 5 bases and J 5 bases, leaving 13 bases between the germline ends. The CDR3 is made up of 13 amino acids. Here the CDR3 reads CASSQSARDEQYF. The CDR3 DNA reads TGTGCCAGCAGTCAATCGGCTAGGGACGAGCAGTACTTC.

This clonotype was counted at least ten times. The rearrangement links TRBV3-1 to TRBJ1-3, with no clear D. This CDR3 is built from 14 residues. Germline V lookup: CDR1 LGHDT, CDR2 YNNKEL (reference sequence). With 3 bases removed from V and 3 bases from J, the gap between germline ends came to 9 bases. CDR3 region: CASSQGTLGNTIYF. CDR3 DNA sequence: TGTGCCAGCAGCCAGGGAACACTTGGAAACACCATATATTTT.

There are a few counts of this clonotype. This chain links TRBV12-5 with TRBJ2-1; D unclear. V lost 6 bases and J 2 bases, leaving 8 bases between the germline ends. Germline V lookup: CDR1 LGHNT, CDR2 FRNRAP. This CDR3 is 13 amino acids long. CDR3 in amino acids: CASGPDPYNEQFF. The CDR3 DNA sequence: TGTGCTAGTGGCCCGGACCCCTACAATGAGCAGTTCTTC.

This clonotype appeared many times. V gene TRBV11-2 combines with J gene TRBJ1-2; D not certain. The CDR3 has 12 residues. Germline V gene data show CDR1 as SGHAT and CDR2 as FQNNGV. V lost 1 base and J lost 13, with 13 bases in between. The CDR3 protein is CASSLGLQIGTF. The CDR3 DNA reads TGTGCCAGCAGCTTAGGACTGCAGATCGGCACCTTC.

The chain employs TRBV6-1 and TRBJ1-2; 7 nucleotides match TRBD1. Germline-derived CDR1 and CDR2 are MNHNS and SASEGT. The J segment lost 2 bases and the V segment lost 6 bases, leaving 3 bases of the junction unmatched. The CDR3 consists of 13 residues. The CDR3 loop is CASRTTGNYGYTF. In nucleotides, the CDR3 is TGTGCCAGCAGAACGACAGGGAACTATGGCTACACCTTC.

This clonotype turned up a few times. One junction end does not reproduce the germline sequence, and a read error may be involved. The chain combines TRBV4-1 with TRBJ1-3; maybe TRBD1 (5 bases). This CDR3 is built from 15 residues. Germline CDR1 and CDR2: MGHRA and YSYEKL. The CDR3 spells CASSQTRQPGNTIYF. CDR3 coding DNA: TGCGCCAGCAGCCAAACGCGACAGCCTGGTAACACCATATATTTT.

This clonotype was observed a few times. The chain has TRBV20-1 and TRBJ2-3, with 15 positions matching TRBD2. The V gene end was trimmed by 1 base and the J gene end by 5 bases; junction bases not matched to a gene: 4. In germline, CDR1 is DFQATT, CDR2 SNEGSKA (reference sequence). The length of the CDR3 is 16 residues. The CDR3 reads CSARGTSGGAQDTQYF. In DNA form, the CDR3 reads TGCAGTGCTAGAGGGACTAGCGGGGGGGCTCAAGATACGCAGTATTTT.

Many counts were recorded for this clonotype. The chain employs TRBV2 and TRBJ1-1; D unclear. Germline V gene data show CDR1 as SNHLY and CDR2 as FYNNEI. The CDR3 sequence is 13 residues long. The V end lost 1 base, the J end lost 4 bases, and 7 bases lay between the germline ends. The CDR3 sequence: CASSEGAGTEAFF. CDR3 in DNA: TGTGCCAGCAGTGAAGGGGCAGGCACTGAAGCTTTCTTT.

The chain links TRBV18 to TRBJ1-5, with unresolved D. Per the germline V gene, CDR1 is KGHSH and CDR2 is LQKENI. The V and J ends lost 6 bases and 9 bases respectively, with 15 bases between them. CDR3 length equals 13 residues. The CDR3 DNA is TGTGCCAGCTCCCCCGCGGACGGACGGCCCCAGCATTTT. Amino acids: CASSPADGRPQHF. The whole variable domain, remainder taken from reference TRBV18 and TRBJ1-5, is NAGVMQNPRHLVRRRGQEARLRCSPMKGHSHVYWYRQLPEEGLKFMVYLQKENIIDESGMPKERFSAEFPKEGPSILRIQQVVRGDSAAYFCASSPADGRPQHFGDGTRLSIL.

There are a few counts of this clonotype. The chain combines TRBV15 with TRBJ1-2; 7 positions match TRBD1. After removal of 5 bases from V and 4 bases from J, the junction contained 4 bases not matched to a gene. CDR1 is LNHNV and CDR2 is YYDKDF in the germline V gene (reference sequence). This CDR3 comprises 13 residues. CDR3 DNA sequence: TGTGCCACCAGCCAGGGGGGGGGCTATGGCTACACCTTC. Amino acids: CATSQGGGYGYTF.

The rearrangement joins TRBV20-1 to TRBJ1-2; 7 positions agree with TRBD1. V dropped 4 bases and J dropped 8; count of bases not matched to a gene: 7. This CDR3 has 12 residues. CDR1 and CDR2 from the germline V gene are DFQATT and SNEGSKA (reference sequence). CDR3 bases: TGCAGTGCTACTAGGGGGCGGGGAGGCTACACCTTC. Its protein product is CSATRGRGGYTF.

The chain links TRBV30 to TRBJ2-2, with 9 bases identical to TRBD1. The CDR3 contains 16 residues. With V trimmed by 3 bases and J by 2 bases, 7 bases remained unmatched. Germline assignment: CDR1 GTSNPN and CDR2 SVGIG (reference sequence). The DNA of the CDR3 is TGTGCCTGGAGGCTACCGGGACAGGGTAACACCGGGGAGCTGTTTTTT. Translation: CAWRLPGQGNTGELFF.

This clonotype was picked up a small number of times. The genes are TRBV4-1 and TRBJ2-7; D not resolved. This CDR3 region has 12 residues. V lost 1 base and J 6 bases, leaving 7 bases between the germline ends. Germline CDR1 reads MGHRA; CDR2 reads YSYEKL. Here the CDR3 reads CASSQGETEQYF. CDR3 bases: TGCGCCAGCAGCCAAGGTGAGACCGAGCAGTACTTC.

The genes are TRBV10-2 and TRBJ1-4; 7 bases match TRBD1. Germline V gene sequence: CDR1 WSHSY, CDR2 SAAADI. Unmatched junction bases numbered 2, after V lost 5 bases and J lost 2 bases. The CDR3 covers 14 residues. CDR3 nucleotide sequence: TGCGCCAGCAGTCAGGGGGGGACTAATGAAAAACTGTTTTTT. Translation gives CASSQGGTNEKLFF.

This clonotype was seen a few times. The chain uses TRBV13 and TRBJ2-1, with no clear D. The CDR3 consists of 15 residues. Deletions cut 5 bases from V and 4 bases from J, with 15 bases between. Looked up from germline, CDR1 is PRHDT and CDR2 is FYEKMQ (reference sequence). The DNA for the CDR3 is TGTGCCAGCAGCCTTACCCTATATAAGTACAATGAGCAGTTCTTC. Protein: CASSLTLYKYNEQFF.

This clonotype was seen at least ten times. The CDR3 coding sequence is TGTGCCAGCAGCCAAGAGCAGGGGGCTTCCACTGAAGCTTTCTTT. This gives the protein CASSQEQGASTEAFF. V usage is TRBV3-1 and J usage is TRBJ1-1; 8 bases align to TRBD1. The CDR3 covers 15 residues. The germline CDR1 and CDR2 sequences are LGHDT and YNNKEL (reference sequence). V lost 0 bases to trimming and J lost 4 bases; unmatched junction nucleotides: 4. The full variable domain, in which reference TRBV3-1 and TRBJ1-1 provide the parts outside the CDR3, is DTAVSQTPKYLVTQMGNDKSIKCEQNLGHDTMYWYKQDSKKFLKIMFSYNNKELIINETVPNRFSPKSPDKAHLNLHINSLELGDSAVYFCASSQEQGASTEAFFGQGTRLTVV.

This clonotype was observed at least ten times. The CDR3 protein is CASSLDREGNIQYF. The CDR3 DNA is TGTGCCAGCAGTCTCGACAGGGAAGGGAACATTCAGTACTTC. This chain connects TRBV28 to TRBJ2-4; 7 bases match TRBD1. J was trimmed by 7 bases and V by 5 bases; bases with no gene match: 8. Germline loops: CDR1 MDHEN, CDR2 SYDVKM. The CDR3 runs to 14 residues.

This clonotype was detected only a few times. The J gene is TRBJ1-4, the V gene TRBV4-1, with TRBD1 identical over 7 bases. This CDR3 has 15 amino acids. The germline V gene encodes CDR1 MGHRA and CDR2 YSYEKL. With V trimmed by 1 base and J by 4 bases, 3 bases remained unmatched. The CDR3 DNA reads as TGCGCCAGCAGCCAAGCCAGGGGGGGTAATGAAAAACTGTTTTTT. Protein sequence: CASSQARGGNEKLFF.

In this sample, this clonotype turned up many times. The rearrangement links TRBV7-9 to TRBJ2-6; the match to TRBD2 covers 8 bases. Germline trimming cut 5 bases from V and 2 bases from J; bases unmatched to any gene: 8. The CDR3 covers 17 residues. Germline lookup yields CDR1 SEHNR and CDR2 FQNEAQ (reference sequence). Here the CDR3 DNA reads TGTGCCAGCAGCCCCAGGGGCGGGGGGACTGGGGCCAACGTCCTGACTTTC. It codes for CASSPRGGGTGANVLTF.